This T cell receptor (beta chain) was identified in a study of blood T cell repertoires in COVID-19. The overall study: T cells, B-cell-depleted T cells, or PBMCs supplied cDNA or gDNA.

Clones were sequenced by immunoSEQ multiplex PCR, and TCRdb holds only the in-frame ones, with some missing. The table has some 120,000 clones, 82% seen once. This clone appeared a single time. Germline V gene lookup returns CDR1 SGDLS and CDR2 YYNGEE. CDR3 length: 14 residues. Trimming removed 0 bases from V and 8 bases from J, with 14 bases in between. This TCR was sampled from a man in his sixties or seventies with active or convalescent COVID-19. The sample consisted of peripheral blood. The J gene is TRBJ1-1, the V gene TRBV9; D unresolved. The CDR3 protein is CASSVEVEGREAFF. The CDR3 DNA follows: TGTGCCAGCAGCGTAGAAGTCGAGGGCCGGGAAGCTTTCTTT.